This is a list of T cell receptor beta chains from one sample in a study of cytomegalovirus exposure and HLA in healthy donors. Data came from immunoSEQ multiplex PCR; TCRdb stores just in-frame clones and leaves some out. The sample lists tens of thousands of clones, about 88% seen once, with over 6.5% in the top ten. The sample comprised PBMCs. The receptors were sampled from a woman aged 30 to 39 in good health and CMV-seronegative. CDR3s include the opening cysteine and the closing phenylalanine or tryptophan. Each record gives: D gene, V gene, J gene, CDR3 protein, CDR3 DNA. A D gene is named only where the DNA matches it firmly.

d_call: TRBD2; v_call: TRBV7-6; j_call: TRBJ2-1; cdr3_aa: CASSRTSASSYNEQFF; cdr3_nt: TGTGCCAGCAGCCGGACTAGCGCTAGCTCCTACAATGAGCAGTTCTTC
d_call: TRBD1; v_call: TRBV19; j_call: TRBJ1-3; cdr3_aa: CASSTQGAGNTIYF; cdr3_nt: TGTGCCAGTAGTACACAGGGGGCTGGAAACACCATATATTTT
d_call: TRBD2; v_call: TRBV5-6; j_call: TRBJ2-1; cdr3_aa: CASSPGTRDYNEQFF; cdr3_nt: TGTGCCAGCAGCCCGGGGACTAGGGATTACAATGAGCAGTTCTTC
d_call: NA; v_call: TRBV5-1; j_call: TRBJ2-3; cdr3_aa: CASSFEWDTQYF; cdr3_nt: TGCGCCAGCAGCTTCGAGTGGGATACGCAGTATTTT
d_call: NA; v_call: TRBV28; j_call: TRBJ1-1; cdr3_aa: CASSSARETGTEAFF; cdr3_nt: TGTGCCAGCAGTTCGGCTCGAGAGACGGGAACTGAAGCTTTCTTT
d_call: TRBD1; v_call: TRBV19; j_call: TRBJ2-7; cdr3_aa: CASSKDGQGGYEQYF; cdr3_nt: TGTGCCAGTAGTAAGGATGGACAGGGGGGGTACGAGCAGTACTTC
d_call: NA; v_call: TRBV29-1; j_call: TRBJ1-1; cdr3_aa: CSVVRNTEAFF; cdr3_nt: TGCAGCGTTGTCCGGAACACTGAAGCTTTCTTT
d_call: TRBD1; v_call: TRBV5-1; j_call: TRBJ1-5; cdr3_aa: CASSSTGLSQPQHF; cdr3_nt: TGCGCCAGCAGCTCGACAGGGTTGAGTCAGCCCCAGCATTTT
d_call: NA; v_call: TRBV18; j_call: TRBJ1-1; cdr3_aa: CASSPSRSTEAFF; cdr3_nt: TGTGCCAGCTCACCATCTAGGAGCACTGAAGCTTTCTTT
d_call: TRBD1; v_call: TRBV29-1; j_call: TRBJ1-2; cdr3_aa: CSVEQDRAYGYTF; cdr3_nt: TGCAGCGTTGAACAAGACAGGGCCTATGGCTACACCTTC
d_call: TRBD1; v_call: TRBV9; j_call: TRBJ1-2; cdr3_aa: CASSATTGTGGNDGYTF; cdr3_nt: TGTGCCAGCAGCGCGACCACCGGGACAGGGGGCAATGATGGCTACACCTTC
d_call: NA; v_call: TRBV16; j_call: TRBJ1-1; cdr3_aa: CASSQSKGGGSDTEAFF; cdr3_nt: TGTGCCAGCAGCCAATCGAAAGGGGGAGGGTCGGACACTGAAGCTTTCTTT
d_call: TRBD2; v_call: TRBV4-3; j_call: TRBJ2-1; cdr3_aa: CASSQREGLAGVNEQFF; cdr3_nt: TGCGCCAGCAGCCAACGAGAGGGGCTAGCGGGAGTCAATGAGCAGTTCTTC
d_call: TRBD1; v_call: TRBV5-1; j_call: TRBJ1-1; cdr3_aa: CASSFEGATEAFF; cdr3_nt: TGCGCCAGCAGCTTTGAGGGGGCCACTGAAGCTTTCTTT
d_call: NA; v_call: TRBV19; j_call: TRBJ2-1; cdr3_aa: CASGYNEQFF; cdr3_nt: TGTGCCAGCGGTTACAATGAGCAGTTCTTC
d_call: TRBD1; v_call: TRBV10-3; j_call: TRBJ2-5; cdr3_aa: CAISGDRVETQYF; cdr3_nt: TGTGCCATCAGTGGGGACAGGGTGGAGACCCAGTACTTC